This record looks at one T cell receptor (beta chain) sequence and its context. Its antigen is not identified. Germline CDR1 MNHEY, CDR2 SVGEGT. This CDR3 has 13 residues. The V end lost 2 bases, the J end lost 4 bases, and 5 bases lay between the germline ends. Quantitative 5'-RACE with molecular barcodes produced the TCR beta libraries. TCRdb redid the calling of the 5' RACE reads with MiXCR, one entry per CDR3 protein. The sample lists 200,000 to 300,000 distinct CDR3 sequences; over 30% were seen once. The data belong to a study of CD8 T cells in ankylosing spondylitis. The study's findings and limits: There was reportedly significant enrichment of clones that were disease-linked in matched ankylosing spondylitis synovial fluid. Before this, some motif variants had been reported in reactive arthritis synovial fluid and blood. Blood from ankylosing spondylitis patients appeared to carry a characteristic roughly eight-variant TCR beta motif.

Sequencing was done on a sample of blood, either unsorted or a sorted T cell fraction (not recorded which). V and J are TRBV6-2 or TRBV6-3 and TRBJ2-2; no clear D gene. The sequence derives from a male donor with ankylosing spondylitis or in good health (not recorded which). This CDR3 is CASSYTGTGELFF. The DNA for the CDR3 is TGTGCCAGCAGTTACACGGGCACCGGGGAGCTGTTTTTT.